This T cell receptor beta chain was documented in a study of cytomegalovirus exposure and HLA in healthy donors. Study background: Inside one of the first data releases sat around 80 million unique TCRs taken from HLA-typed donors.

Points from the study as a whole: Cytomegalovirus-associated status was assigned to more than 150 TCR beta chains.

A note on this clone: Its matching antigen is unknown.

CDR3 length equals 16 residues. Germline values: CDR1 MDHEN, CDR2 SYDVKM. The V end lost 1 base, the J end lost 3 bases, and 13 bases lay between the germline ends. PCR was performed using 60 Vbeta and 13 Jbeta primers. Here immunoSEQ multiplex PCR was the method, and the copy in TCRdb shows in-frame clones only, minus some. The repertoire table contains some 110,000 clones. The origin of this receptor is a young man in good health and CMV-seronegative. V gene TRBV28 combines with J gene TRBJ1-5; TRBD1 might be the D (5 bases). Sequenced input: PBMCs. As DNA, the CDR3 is TGTGCCAGCAGTTTATCCTCACGGGGGGACAATCAGCCCCAGCATTTT. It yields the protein CASSLSSRGDNQPQHF.